Following are 7 T cell receptor beta chains from one sample sequenced in a study of read filtering for tumor transcriptome and immune sequencing (dated by TCRdb to 2018 to 2021). Sequencer: Illumina HiSeq 4000. TCR libraries were built from approximately 0.4 ug RNA with the Immunoverse kit, using molecular barcoded adaptors covering alpha/delta and beta/gamma chains. In-frame beta chains were kept once TCRdb had trimmed the public reads at Q25 with fastp and called clones with MiXCR. Here each entry gathers all rows of one CDR3 protein and keeps the most common genes and DNA. For this sample the table gives some 40,000 distinct CDR3 sequences, of which about 14% were detected only once. The ten largest clones add up to roughly 18% of the sample. Sequencing was carried out using a population of CD138-negative cells sorted from bone marrow. The sample's cell subset or site, from its label and the paper: bone marrow mononuclear cells depleted of CD138+ plasma/myeloma cells by negative magnetic selection. These receptors all come from a donor at least 40 years old with multiple myeloma.

Regarding this clonotype: A junction end diverges from the germline sequence, so it may reflect a read error. The CDR3 region has the DNA TGCAGCGTCCCTGAGGGGGGCACTGATGCTTTCTTT. It encodes CSVPEGGTDAFF. The rearrangement links TRBV29-1 to TRBJ1-1, with D tentatively TRBD1 (6 bases). This CDR3 contains 12 residues. Looked up from germline, CDR1 is SQVTM and CDR2 is ANQGSEA.

This clonotype appeared many times. This rearrangement joins TRBV7-8 to TRBJ2-5; tentatively, D is TRBD1 (5 bases). This CDR3 is 14 amino acids long. Trimming left V 4 bases short and J 0 bases short, with 9 bases between. The germline CDR1 and CDR2 sequences are SGHVS and FQNEAQ. The CDR3 region is CASSSGHNQETQYF. DNA for the CDR3: TGTGCCAGCAGCTCAGGACACAACCAAGAGACCCAGTACTTC. The full variable domain, rest sourced from reference TRBV7-8 and TRBJ2-5, is GAGVSQSPRYKVAKRGQDVALRCDPISGHVSLFWYQQALGQGPEFLTYFQNEAQLDKSGLPSDRFFAERPEGSVSTLKIQRTQQEDSAVYLCASSSGHNQETQYFGPGTRLLVL.

This clonotype has ten or more counts. The J gene is TRBJ2-1, the V gene TRBV19; a weak D match, TRBD2 (6 bases). Trimming cost V 9 bases and J 5 bases, with 20 bases left between them. Germline V gene data show CDR1 as LNHDA and CDR2 as SQIVND (reference sequence). This CDR3 has 15 amino acids. CDR3 region: CASLRGGAQHNEQFF. The DNA for the CDR3 is TGTGCCAGCCTTCGGGGCGGGGCCCAACACAATGAGCAGTTCTTC.

This clonotype was counted many times. The chain employs TRBV6-6 and TRBJ2-5; perhaps D is TRBD1 or TRBD2 (6 bases each). CDR1 is MNHNY and CDR2 is SVGAGI in the germline V gene (reference sequence). V lost 6 bases and J 3 bases, leaving 14 bases between the germline ends. This CDR3 contains 14 residues. CDR3 loop: CASRAQGGEETQYF. CDR3 DNA sequence: TGTGCCAGCAGGGCACAGGGAGGTGAAGAGACCCAGTACTTC.

There are many counts of this clonotype. As DNA, the CDR3 is TGTGCCAGCAGCGTCCACTCAATCGGGCCCCTGGGTCCGGGGTCCTACGAGCAGTACTTC. Encoded protein: CASSVHSIGPLGPGSYEQYF. J is TRBJ2-7 and V is TRBV7-6; maybe TRBD2 (5 bases). V was pared by 5 bases and J by 1 base, with 30 bases between. This CDR3 region has 20 residues. CDR1 is SGHVS, CDR2 FNYEAQ, per germline.

In this sample, this clonotype turned up many times. The chain recombines TRBV2 with TRBJ2-7; the D is unclear. Germline V gene data show CDR1 as SNHLY and CDR2 as FYNNEI. V dropped 6 bases and J dropped 8 bases, with 8 bases sitting between them. CDR3 length: 10 amino acids. The CDR3 is CASRQGKQYF. The CDR3, as DNA: TGTGCCAGCAGGCAAGGGAAGCAGTACTTC.

In this sample, this clonotype turned up many times. This chain joins TRBV28 and TRBJ1-5; D is perhaps TRBD1 (6 bases). CDR1 is MDHEN, CDR2 SYDVKM, per germline. The V gene lost 4 bases and the J gene lost 1 base, with 23 bases spanning the gap. There are 19 residues in the CDR3. CDR3 residues: CASSSAGASRHTSNQPQHF. CDR3 bases: TGTGCCAGCAGTTCCGCAGGGGCCTCGCGGCATACGAGCAATCAGCCCCAGCATTTT.